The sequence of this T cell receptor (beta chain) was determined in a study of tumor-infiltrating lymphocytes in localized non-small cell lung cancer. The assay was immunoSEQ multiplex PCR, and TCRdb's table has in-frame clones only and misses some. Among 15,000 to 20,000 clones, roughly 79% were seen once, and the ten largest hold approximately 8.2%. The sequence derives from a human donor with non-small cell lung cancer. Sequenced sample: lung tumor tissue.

CDR3 nucleotides: TGTGCCACCCTTACAGGGGATTACACTGAAGCTTTCTTT. This gives the protein CATLTGDYTEAFF. The chain uses TRBV6-5 and TRBJ1-1; 7 bases agree with TRBD1. Germline loops: CDR1 MNHEY, CDR2 SVGAGI. The CDR3 contains 13 residues. The junction had 8 bases not matched to a gene; V was cut back by 10 bases and J by 3 bases.